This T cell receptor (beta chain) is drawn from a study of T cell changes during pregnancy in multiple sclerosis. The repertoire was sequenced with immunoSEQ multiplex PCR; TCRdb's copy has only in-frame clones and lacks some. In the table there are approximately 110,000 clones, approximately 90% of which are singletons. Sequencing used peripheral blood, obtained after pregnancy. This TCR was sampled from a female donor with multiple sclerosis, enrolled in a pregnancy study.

CDR3 sequence reads: CASSKDRGWSSQPQHF. In DNA form, the CDR3 reads TGTGCCAGCAGCAAAGACAGGGGGTGGTCTTCTCAGCCCCAGCATTTT. The gene calls are TRBV7-8 and TRBJ1-5; 9 nucleotides align to TRBD1. This CDR3 contains 16 residues. Germline CDR1 SGHVS, CDR2 FQNEAQ. With V trimmed by 5 bases and J by 6 bases, 11 bases remained unmatched.